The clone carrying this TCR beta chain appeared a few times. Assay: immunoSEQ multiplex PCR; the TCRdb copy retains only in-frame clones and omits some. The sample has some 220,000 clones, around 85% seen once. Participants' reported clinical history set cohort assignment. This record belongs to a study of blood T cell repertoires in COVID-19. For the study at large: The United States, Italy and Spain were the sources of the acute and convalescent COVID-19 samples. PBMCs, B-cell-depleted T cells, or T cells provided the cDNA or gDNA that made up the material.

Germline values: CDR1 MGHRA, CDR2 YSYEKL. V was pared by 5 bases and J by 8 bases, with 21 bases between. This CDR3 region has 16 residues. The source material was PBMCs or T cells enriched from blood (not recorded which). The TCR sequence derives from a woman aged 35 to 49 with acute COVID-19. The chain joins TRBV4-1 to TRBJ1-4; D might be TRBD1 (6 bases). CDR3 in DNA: TGCGCCAGCAGCGGCCCCCCGGACAGACGAGGAGAAAAACTGTTTTTT. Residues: CASSGPPDRRGEKLFF.